The following is a TCR beta chain sequence with its context. CDR1 SNHLY and CDR2 FYNNEI come from the germline V gene. CDR3 length: 13 residues. V lost 10 bases, J lost 8 bases, and 15 bases lay in between. A quantity of roughly 0.5 to 1 ug RNA underwent reverse transcription using random hexamers. The method of amplification for TCR beta CDR3 was immunoSEQ multiplex PCR, covering 54 Vbeta and 13 Jbeta. TCRdb called the immunoSEQ multiplex PCR reads again in MiXCR, with one record for every CDR3 protein. The table shows approximately 180,000 distinct CDR3 sequences, with under 97% occurring only once. The data were taken from a study of CD8 T cells in Susac syndrome. The T cells that were sequenced for TCR beta were CD8+ and CD4+ cells from blood. In the multiple sclerosis control group, patients were treatment-naive and had stable or active relapsing-remitting disease.

The chain combines TRBV2 with TRBJ1-6, with unresolved D. The sample consisted of CD4+ T cells from PBMCs. The TCR was taken from a human donor with multiple sclerosis. The CDR3 here is CATLISRDSPLHF. The CDR3 DNA sequence: TGTGCCACCTTGATTTCAAGGGATTCACCCCTCCACTTT. Full variable domain (remainder filled in from reference TRBV2 and TRBJ1-6): EPEVTQTPSHQVTQMGQEVILRCVPISNHLYFYWYRQILGQKVEFLVSFYNNEISEKSEIFDDQFSVERPDGSNFTLKIRSTKLEDSAMYFCATLISRDSPLHFGNGTRLTVT.